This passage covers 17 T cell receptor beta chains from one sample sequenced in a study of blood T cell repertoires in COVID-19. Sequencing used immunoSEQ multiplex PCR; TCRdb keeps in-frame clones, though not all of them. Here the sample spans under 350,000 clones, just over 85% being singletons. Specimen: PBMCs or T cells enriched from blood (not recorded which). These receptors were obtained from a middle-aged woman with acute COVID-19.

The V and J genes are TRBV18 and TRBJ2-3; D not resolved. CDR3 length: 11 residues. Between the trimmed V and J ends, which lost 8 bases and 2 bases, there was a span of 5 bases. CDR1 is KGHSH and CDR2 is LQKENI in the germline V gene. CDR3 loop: CASLYTDTQYF. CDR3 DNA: TGTGCCAGCCTATACACAGATACGCAGTATTTT.

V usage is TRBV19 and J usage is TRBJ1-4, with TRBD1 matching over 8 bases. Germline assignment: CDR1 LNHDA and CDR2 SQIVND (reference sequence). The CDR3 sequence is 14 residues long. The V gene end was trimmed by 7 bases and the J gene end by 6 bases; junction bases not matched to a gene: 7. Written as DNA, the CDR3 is TGTGCCAGTATGTCCGGGACAGGAGATGAAAAACTGTTTTTT. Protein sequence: CASMSGTGDEKLFF.

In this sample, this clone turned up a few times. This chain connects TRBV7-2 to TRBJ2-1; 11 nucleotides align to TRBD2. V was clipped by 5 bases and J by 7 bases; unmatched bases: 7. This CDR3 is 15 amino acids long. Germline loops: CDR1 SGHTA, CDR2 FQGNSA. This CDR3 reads CASSPMSSGGNEQFF. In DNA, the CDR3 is TGTGCCAGCAGCCCTATGTCTAGCGGGGGGAATGAGCAGTTCTTC.

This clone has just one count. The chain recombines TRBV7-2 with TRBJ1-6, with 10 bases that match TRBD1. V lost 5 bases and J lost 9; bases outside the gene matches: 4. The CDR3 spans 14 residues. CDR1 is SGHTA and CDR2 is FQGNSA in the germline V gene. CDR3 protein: CASSEGTGASPLHF. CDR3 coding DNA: TGTGCCAGCAGCGAGGGGACAGGGGCTTCACCCCTCCACTTT.

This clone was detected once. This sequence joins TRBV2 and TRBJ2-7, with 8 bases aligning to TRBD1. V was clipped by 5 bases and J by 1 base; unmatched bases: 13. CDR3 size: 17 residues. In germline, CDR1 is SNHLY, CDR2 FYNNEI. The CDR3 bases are TGTGCCAGCAGTTACGACAGGGGTGGAGTAAGTTCCTACGAGCAGTACTTC. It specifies CASSYDRGGVSSYEQYF.

DNA of the CDR3: TGTGCCAGCAGTTTATTAGGGGGGGGCCCGCCCTATGGCTACACCTTC. Translated, it gives CASSLLGGGPPYGYTF. The chain has TRBV27 and TRBJ1-2; D is possibly TRBD1 (6 bases). Germline loops: CDR1 MNHEY, CDR2 SMNVEV (reference sequence). The CDR3 totals 16 residues. Trimming shortened V by 1 base and J by 4 bases, and 16 bases separated the two germline ends.

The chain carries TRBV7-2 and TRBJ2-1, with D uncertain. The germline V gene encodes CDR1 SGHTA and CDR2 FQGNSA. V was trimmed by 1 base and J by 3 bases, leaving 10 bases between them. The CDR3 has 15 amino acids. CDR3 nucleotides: TGTGCCAGCAGCTTAGGTCCAGGCTACTACAATGAGCAGTTCTTC. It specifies CASSLGPGYYNEQFF. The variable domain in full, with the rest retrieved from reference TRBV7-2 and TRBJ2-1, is GAGVSQSPSNKVTEKGKDVELRCDPISGHTALYWYRQSLGQGLEFLIYFQGNSAPDKSGLPSDRFSAERTGGSVSTLTIQRTQQEDSAVYLCASSLGPGYYNEQFFGPGTRLTVL.

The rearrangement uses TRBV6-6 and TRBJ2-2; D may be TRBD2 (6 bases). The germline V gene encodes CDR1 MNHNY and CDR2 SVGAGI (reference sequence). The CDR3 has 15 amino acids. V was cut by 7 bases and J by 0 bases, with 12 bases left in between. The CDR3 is CASKEAGTNTGELFF. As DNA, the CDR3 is TGTGCCAGCAAAGAGGCGGGGACGAACACCGGGGAGCTGTTTTTT.

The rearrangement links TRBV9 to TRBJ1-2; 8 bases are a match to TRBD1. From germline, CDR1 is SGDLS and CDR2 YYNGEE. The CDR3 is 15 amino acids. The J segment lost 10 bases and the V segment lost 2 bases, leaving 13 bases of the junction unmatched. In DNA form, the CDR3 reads TGTGCCAGCAGCGTGGCCCCAGGGGGCGGGATAACCTACACCTTC. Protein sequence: CASSVAPGGGITYTF.

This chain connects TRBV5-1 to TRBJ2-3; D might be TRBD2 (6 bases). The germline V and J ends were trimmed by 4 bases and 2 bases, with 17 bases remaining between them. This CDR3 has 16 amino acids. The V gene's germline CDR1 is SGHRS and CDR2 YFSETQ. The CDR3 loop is CASSPRGRLDTDTQYF. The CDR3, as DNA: TGCGCCAGCAGCCCCCGGGGCAGACTAGACACAGATACGCAGTATTTT. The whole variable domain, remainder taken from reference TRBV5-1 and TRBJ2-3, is KAGVTQTPRYLIKTRGQQVTLSCSPISGHRSVSWYQQTPGQGLQFLFEYFSETQRNKGNFPGRFSGRQFSNSRSEMNVSTLELGDSALYLCASSPRGRLDTDTQYFGPGTRLTVL.

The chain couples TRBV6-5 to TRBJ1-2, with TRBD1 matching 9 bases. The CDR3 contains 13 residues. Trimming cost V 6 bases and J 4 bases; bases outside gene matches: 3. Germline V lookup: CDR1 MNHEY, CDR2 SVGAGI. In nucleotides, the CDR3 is TGTGCCAGCAGGTCGGACAGGGGCTATGGCTACACCTTC. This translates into CASRSDRGYGYTF.

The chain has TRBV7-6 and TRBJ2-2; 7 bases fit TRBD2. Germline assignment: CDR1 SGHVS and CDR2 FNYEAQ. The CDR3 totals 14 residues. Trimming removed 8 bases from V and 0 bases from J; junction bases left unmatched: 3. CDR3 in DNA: TGTGCCAGCGGGAGGGGCTCGAACACCGGGGAGCTGTTTTTT. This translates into CASGRGSNTGELFF.

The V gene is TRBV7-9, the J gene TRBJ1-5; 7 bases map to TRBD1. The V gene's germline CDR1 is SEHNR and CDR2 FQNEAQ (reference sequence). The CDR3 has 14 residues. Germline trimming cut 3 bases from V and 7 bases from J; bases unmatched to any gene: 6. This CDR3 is CASSLSGGHQPQHF. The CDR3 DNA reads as TGTGCCAGCAGCTTGTCAGGGGGTCACCAGCCCCAGCATTTT.

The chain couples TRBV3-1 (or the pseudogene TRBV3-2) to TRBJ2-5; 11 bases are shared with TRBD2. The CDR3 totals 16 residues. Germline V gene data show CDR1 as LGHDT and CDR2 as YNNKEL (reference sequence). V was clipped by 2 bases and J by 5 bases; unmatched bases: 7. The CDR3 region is CASSQRVAGGSETQYF. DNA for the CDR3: TGTGCCAGCAGCCAACGGGTAGCGGGGGGGTCCGAGACCCAGTACTTC.

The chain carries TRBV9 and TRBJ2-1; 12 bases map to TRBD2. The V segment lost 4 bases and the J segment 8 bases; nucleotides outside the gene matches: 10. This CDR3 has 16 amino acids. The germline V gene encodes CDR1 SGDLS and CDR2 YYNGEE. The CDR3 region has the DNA TGTGCCAGCAGCTTCCCTAGCGGGGGGGCCGGGGATGAGCAGTTCTTC. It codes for CASSFPSGGAGDEQFF.

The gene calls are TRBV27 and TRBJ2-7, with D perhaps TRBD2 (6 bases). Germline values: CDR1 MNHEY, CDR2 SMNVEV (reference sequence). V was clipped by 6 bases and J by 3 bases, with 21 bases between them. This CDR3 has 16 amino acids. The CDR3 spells CASRSGFGGALYEQYF. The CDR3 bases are TGTGCCAGCAGGTCCGGCTTCGGAGGGGCTCTCTACGAGCAGTACTTC.

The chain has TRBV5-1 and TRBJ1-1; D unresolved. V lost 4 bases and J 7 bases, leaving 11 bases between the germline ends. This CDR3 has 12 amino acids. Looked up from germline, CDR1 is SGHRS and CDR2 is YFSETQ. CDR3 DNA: TGCGCCAGCAGCCCTTCTGAGGGTGAAGCTTTCTTT. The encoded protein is CASSPSEGEAFF.